Following are 2 T cell receptor beta chains from one sample sequenced in a study of naive and memory T cell subsets. This sample's treatment: skin biopsy from PPD injection site in Mantoux-positive individual. The library had UMIs added by 3' ligation of an oligonucleotide to TCR cDNA. Four PCR rounds used nested alpha and beta constant region primers plus the SP2 primer. In TCRdb, the UMI-ligation and nested PCR reads were re-called with MiXCR into one record per CDR3 protein. The data hold about 14,000 distinct CDR3 sequences, with 4.5% to 6.5% observed a single time. Sample: skin, taken from a tuberculin skin test site. Every receptor here comes from an adult in good health.

This clonotype was found many times. The chain carries TRBV7-2 and TRBJ1-1; D ambiguous. The V gene lost 2 bases and the J gene lost 4 bases, with 14 bases spanning the gap. CDR3 length: 15 residues. CDR1 and CDR2 (germline): SGHTA, FQGNSA. The CDR3 loop is CASSLLGGVATEAFF. The CDR3 coding sequence is TGTGCCAGCAGCTTATTAGGCGGGGTTGCCACTGAAGCTTTCTTT.

The gene calls are TRBV4-3 and TRBJ1-2; 9 bases agree with TRBD1. With V trimmed by 2 bases and J by 0 bases, 7 bases remained unmatched. The CDR3 is 17 residues long. Looked up from germline, CDR1 is LGHNA and CDR2 is YSLEER. CDR3 DNA: TGCGCCAGCAGCCAATCCGGGACAGGGCTAGCTAACTATGGCTACACCTTC. The encoded protein is CASSQSGTGLANYGYTF.